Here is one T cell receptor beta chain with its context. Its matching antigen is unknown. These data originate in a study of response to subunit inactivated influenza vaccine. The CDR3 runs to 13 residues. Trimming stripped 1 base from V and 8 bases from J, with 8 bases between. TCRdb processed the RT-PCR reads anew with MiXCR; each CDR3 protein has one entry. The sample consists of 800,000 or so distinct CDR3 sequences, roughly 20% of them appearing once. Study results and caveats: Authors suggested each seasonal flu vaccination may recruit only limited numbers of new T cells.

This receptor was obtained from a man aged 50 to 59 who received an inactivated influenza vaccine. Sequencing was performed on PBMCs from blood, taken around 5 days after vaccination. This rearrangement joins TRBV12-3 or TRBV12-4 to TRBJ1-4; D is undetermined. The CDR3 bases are TGTGCCAGCAGTTTAGGGTTACGAGAAAAACTGTTTTTT. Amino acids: CASSLGLREKLFF.